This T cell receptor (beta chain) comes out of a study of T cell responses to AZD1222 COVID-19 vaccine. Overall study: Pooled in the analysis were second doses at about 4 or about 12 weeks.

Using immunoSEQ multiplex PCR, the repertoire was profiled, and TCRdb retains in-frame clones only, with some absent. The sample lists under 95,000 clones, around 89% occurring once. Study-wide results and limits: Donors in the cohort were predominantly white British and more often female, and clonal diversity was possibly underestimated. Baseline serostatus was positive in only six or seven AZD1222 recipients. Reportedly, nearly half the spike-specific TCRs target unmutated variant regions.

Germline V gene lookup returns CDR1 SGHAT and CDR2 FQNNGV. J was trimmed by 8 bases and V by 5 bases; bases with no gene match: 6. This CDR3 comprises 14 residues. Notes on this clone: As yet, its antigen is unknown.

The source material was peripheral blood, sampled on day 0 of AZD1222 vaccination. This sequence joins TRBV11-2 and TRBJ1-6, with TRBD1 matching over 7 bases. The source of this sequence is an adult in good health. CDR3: CASSTGTVYSPLHF. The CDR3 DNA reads TGTGCCAGCAGCACAGGGACAGTTTATTCACCCCTCCACTTT.